Following are 17 T cell receptor beta chains from one sample sequenced in a study of T-cell reconstitution after alpha-beta-depleted transplantation in children. TCRbeta library preparation incorporated unique molecular identifiers. In TCRdb, the PCR reads were re-called with MiXCR into one record per CDR3 protein. Of about 980,000 distinct CDR3 sequences listed, about 29% are singletons. Sequencing was performed on PBMCs, mostly from graft donor cells, taken 360 days after TCRalphabeta/CD19-depleted stem cell transplant. Receptor source: a boy under two years old who had a stem cell transplant for SCID, so the T cells may come from the graft donor.

The V and J genes are TRBV12-3 or TRBV12-4 and TRBJ1-1; D remains unclear. The germline V and J ends were trimmed by 3 bases and 0 bases, with 8 bases remaining between them. This CDR3 is 14 amino acids long. The DNA of the CDR3 is TGTGCCAGCAGTTTCTCGGCCGTGAACACTGAAGCTTTCTTT. This codes for CASSFSAVNTEAFF.

The DNA for the CDR3 is TGTGCCAGCAGTCGTACAGGGGGCTCGGGCGGGGAGCTGTTTTTT. Protein sequence: CASSRTGGSGGELFF. The chain links TRBV12-3 or TRBV12-4 to TRBJ2-2; 9 positions match TRBD1. J lost 7 bases, V lost 5 bases, and 8 bases had no gene match. CDR3 length: 15 residues.

The J gene is TRBJ2-3, the V gene TRBV7-9; 7 bases agree with TRBD2. The trim removed 3 bases at V and 9 bases at J, leaving 12 bases unmatched. Germline V gene lookup returns CDR1 SEHNR and CDR2 FQNEAQ (reference sequence). The CDR3 extends over 15 amino acids. CDR3 residues: CASSFEGLGGQTQYF. CDR3 in DNA: TGTGCCAGCAGCTTCGAAGGACTAGGCGGTCAAACGCAGTATTTT.

V and J are TRBV28 and TRBJ2-7; 11 bases are a match to TRBD2. The CDR3 contains 14 residues. Germline lookup yields CDR1 MDHEN and CDR2 SYDVKM. The junction had 4 bases not matched to a gene; V was cut back by 6 bases and J by 3 bases. The CDR3 here is CASSSSGGNYEQYF. CDR3 DNA: TGTGCCAGCAGCTCTAGCGGGGGGAACTACGAGCAGTACTTC.

The rearrangement uses TRBV29-1 and TRBJ2-1; D is unclear. From germline, CDR1 is SQVTM and CDR2 ANQGSEA. CDR3 length: 11 amino acids. V lost 1 base and J lost 8, with 6 bases in between. The CDR3 here is CSVEVTHEQFF. The CDR3, as DNA: TGCAGCGTTGAAGTTACACATGAGCAGTTCTTC.

The gene calls are TRBV7-9 and TRBJ1-3; D gene unclear. Trimming stripped 4 bases from V and 7 bases from J, with 11 bases between. This CDR3 comprises 13 residues. Germline-derived CDR1 and CDR2 are SEHNR and FQNEAQ (reference sequence). The CDR3 sequence: CASSSRTHNTIYF. DNA for the CDR3: TGTGCCAGCAGCTCAAGGACGCATAACACCATATATTTT.

A few counts support this clonotype. The chain joins TRBV6-1 to TRBJ2-2, with 8 positions matching TRBD2. CDR1 is MNHNS, CDR2 SASEGT, per germline. V lost 5 bases and J lost 7; bases outside the gene matches: 6. CDR3 length equals 14 residues. The CDR3 here is CASSRGGRNGELFF. In nucleotides, the CDR3 is TGTGCCAGCAGTCGGGGGGGCCGGAACGGGGAGCTGTTTTTT.

The V and J genes are TRBV19 and TRBJ2-5; no definite D call. V lost 1 base, J lost 5 bases, and 8 bases lay in between. The CDR3 is 13 residues long. Germline lookup yields CDR1 LNHDA and CDR2 SQIVND (reference sequence). The CDR3 nucleotides read TGTGCCAGTAGTATAGGATCGCGGGAGACCCAGTACTTC. This gives the protein CASSIGSRETQYF.

V gene TRBV20-1 combines with J gene TRBJ1-5, with unresolved D. Germline CDR1 is DFQATT and CDR2 is SNEGSKA (reference sequence). The V and J ends lost 1 base and 0 bases respectively, with 7 bases between them. This CDR3 is built from 14 residues. CDR3: CSARGGISNQPQHF. CDR3 DNA: TGCAGTGCTAGAGGGGGAATTAGCAATCAGCCCCAGCATTTT.

This clonotype was counted a few times. J is TRBJ1-1 and V is TRBV9, with D perhaps matching TRBD1 (5 bases). CDR1 is SGDLS and CDR2 is YYNGEE in the germline V gene. CDR3 length: 15 residues. The V end lost 4 bases, the J end lost 0 bases, and 13 bases lay between the germline ends. CDR3 DNA: TGTGCCAGCAGCCCGGAGGGACGGTTGAACACTGAAGCTTTCTTT. It is translated as CASSPEGRLNTEAFF.

The rearrangement joins TRBV7-2 to TRBJ2-3, with TRBD2 matching 10 bases. The V and J ends lost 0 bases and 1 base, in that order; junction bases with no gene match: 7. The CDR3 runs 18 residues. CDR1 is SGHTA, CDR2 FQGNSA, per germline. CDR3 residues: CASSLALPSGGRTDTQYF. In DNA form, the CDR3 reads TGTGCCAGCAGCTTAGCCCTCCCTAGCGGGGGCCGCACAGATACGCAGTATTTT.

The sample holds a few counts of this clonotype. J is TRBJ2-2 and V is TRBV12-3 or TRBV12-4, with a tentative D call TRBD2 (5 bases). The CDR3 has 15 residues. V lost 8 bases and J lost 4, with 17 bases in between. For the CDR3, the DNA is TGTGCCAGCGGTTCGTTCCCGGCGGGCACCGGGGAGCTGTTTTTT. This encodes CASGSFPAGTGELFF.

The chain uses TRBV28 and TRBJ2-1, with TRBD1 matching over 10 bases. CDR1 MDHEN and CDR2 SYDVKM come from the germline V gene. The CDR3 has 19 amino acids. The V segment lost 6 bases and the J segment 1 base; nucleotides outside the gene matches: 15. CDR3 in amino acids: CASSLGQGGFKPSYNEQFF. The DNA for the CDR3 is TGTGCCAGCAGCCTAGGACAGGGGGGTTTCAAACCTTCCTACAATGAGCAGTTCTTC.

This clonotype has a handful of counts. The chain combines TRBV20-1 with TRBJ1-2; D call uncertain. V was trimmed by 0 bases and J by 7 bases, leaving 3 bases between them. Germline CDR1 DFQATT, CDR2 SNEGSKA (reference sequence). The CDR3 length is 10 residues. This chain's CDR3 is CSAREAGYTF. For the CDR3, the DNA is TGCAGTGCTAGAGAGGCTGGCTACACCTTC.

This clonotype was detected many times. The V call is TRBV29-1, the J call TRBJ1-1; D unclear. The CDR3 is made up of 12 amino acids. The germline gives CDR1 SQVTM, CDR2 ANQGSEA. V was shortened by 3 bases and J by 0 bases, with 5 bases between the two germline ends. The CDR3 region has the DNA TGCAGCGTTGATCGAGTGAACACTGAAGCTTTCTTT. Protein sequence: CSVDRVNTEAFF.

J is TRBJ2-4 and V is TRBV29-1; possibly TRBD1 for D (6 bases). V was shortened by 6 bases and J by 1 base, with 19 bases between the two germline ends. Per the germline V gene, CDR1 is SQVTM and CDR2 is ANQGSEA. The CDR3 loop spans 16 amino acids. CDR3 DNA: TGCAGCGTCTTAACAGGGCCCGGGGAGGCCAAAAACATTCAGTACTTC. It encodes CSVLTGPGEAKNIQYF.

The J gene is TRBJ2-2, the V gene TRBV24-1, with D perhaps TRBD2 (5 bases). In germline, CDR1 is KGHDR, CDR2 SFDVKD. V lost 0 bases to trimming and J lost 2 bases, with 9 bases between them. The CDR3 totals 16 residues. CDR3 in amino acids: CATSDLRGINTGELFF. CDR3 bases: TGTGCCACCAGTGATTTGCGAGGGATTAACACCGGGGAGCTGTTTTTT.